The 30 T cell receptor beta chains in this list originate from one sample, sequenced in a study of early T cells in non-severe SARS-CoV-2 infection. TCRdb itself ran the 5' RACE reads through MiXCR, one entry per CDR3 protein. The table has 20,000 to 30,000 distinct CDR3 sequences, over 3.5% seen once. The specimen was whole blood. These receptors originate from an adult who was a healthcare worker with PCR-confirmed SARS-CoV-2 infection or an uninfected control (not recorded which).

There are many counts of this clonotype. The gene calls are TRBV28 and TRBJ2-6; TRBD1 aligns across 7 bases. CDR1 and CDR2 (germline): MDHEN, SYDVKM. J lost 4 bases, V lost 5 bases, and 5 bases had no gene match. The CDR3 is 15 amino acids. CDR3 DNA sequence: TGTGCCAGCAGTCTAGGGACAGCCGGGGCCAACGTCCTGACTTTC. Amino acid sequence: CASSLGTAGANVLTF.

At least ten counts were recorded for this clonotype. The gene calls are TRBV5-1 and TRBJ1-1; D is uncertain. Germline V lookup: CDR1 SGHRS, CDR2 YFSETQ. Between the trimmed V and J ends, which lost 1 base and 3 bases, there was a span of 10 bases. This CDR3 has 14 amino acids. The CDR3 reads CASSLKGPDTEAFF. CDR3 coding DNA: TGCGCCAGCAGCTTGAAAGGGCCGGACACTGAAGCTTTCTTT.

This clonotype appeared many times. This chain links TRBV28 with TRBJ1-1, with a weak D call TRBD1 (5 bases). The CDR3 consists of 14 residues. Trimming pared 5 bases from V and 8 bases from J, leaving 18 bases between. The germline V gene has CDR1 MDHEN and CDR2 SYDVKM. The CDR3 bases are TGTGCCAGCAGTCCCGGGACCGTTGGACTGGAAGCTTTCTTT. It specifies CASSPGTVGLEAFF.

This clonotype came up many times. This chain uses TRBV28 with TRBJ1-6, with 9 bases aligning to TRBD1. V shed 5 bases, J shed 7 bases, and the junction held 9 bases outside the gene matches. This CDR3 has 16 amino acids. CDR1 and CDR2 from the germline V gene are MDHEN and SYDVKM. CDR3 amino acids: CASSHRSGQGNSPLHF. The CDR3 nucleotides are TGTGCCAGCAGTCATCGCTCGGGACAGGGAAATTCACCCCTCCACTTT.

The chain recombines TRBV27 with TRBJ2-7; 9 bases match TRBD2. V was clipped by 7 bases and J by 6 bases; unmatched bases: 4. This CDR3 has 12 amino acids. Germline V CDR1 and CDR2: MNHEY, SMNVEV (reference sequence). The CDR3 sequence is CASKTSGLEQYF. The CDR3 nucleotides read TGTGCCAGCAAAACTAGCGGGCTCGAGCAGTACTTC.

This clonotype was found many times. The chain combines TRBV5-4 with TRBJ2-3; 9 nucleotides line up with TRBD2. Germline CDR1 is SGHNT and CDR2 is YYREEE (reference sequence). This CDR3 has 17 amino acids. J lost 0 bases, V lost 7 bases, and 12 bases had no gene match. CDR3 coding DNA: TGTGCCAGCTCCCACCCGCTCGCGGGAGGGAGCACAGATACGCAGTATTTT. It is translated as CASSHPLAGGSTDTQYF.

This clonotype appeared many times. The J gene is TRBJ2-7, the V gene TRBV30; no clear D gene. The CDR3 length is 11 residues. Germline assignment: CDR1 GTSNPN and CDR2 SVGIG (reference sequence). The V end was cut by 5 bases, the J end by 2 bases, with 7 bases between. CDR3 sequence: CAWSTAYEQYF. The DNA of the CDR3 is TGTGCCTGGTCAACGGCCTACGAGCAGTACTTC. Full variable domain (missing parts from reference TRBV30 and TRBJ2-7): SQTIHQWPATLVQPVGSPLSLECTVEGTSNPNLYWYRQAAGRGLQLLFYSVGIGQISSEVPQNLSASRPQDRQFILSSKKLLLSDSGFYLCAWSTAYEQYFGPGTRLTVT.

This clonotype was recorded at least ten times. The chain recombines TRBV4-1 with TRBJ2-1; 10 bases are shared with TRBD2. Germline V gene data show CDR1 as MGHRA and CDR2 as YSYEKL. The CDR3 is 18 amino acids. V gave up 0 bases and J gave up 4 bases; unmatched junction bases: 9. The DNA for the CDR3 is TGCGCCAGCAGCCAAGATCCAGCCGGGACTAGCGTTTACAATGAGCAGTTCTTC. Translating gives CASSQDPAGTSVYNEQFF.

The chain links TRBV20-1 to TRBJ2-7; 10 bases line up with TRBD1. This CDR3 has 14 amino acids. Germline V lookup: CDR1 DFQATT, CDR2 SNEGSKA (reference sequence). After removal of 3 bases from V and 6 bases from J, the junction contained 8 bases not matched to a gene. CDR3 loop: CSASRPGTGVEQYF. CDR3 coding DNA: TGCAGTGCTAGCCGACCCGGGACAGGGGTCGAGCAGTACTTC.

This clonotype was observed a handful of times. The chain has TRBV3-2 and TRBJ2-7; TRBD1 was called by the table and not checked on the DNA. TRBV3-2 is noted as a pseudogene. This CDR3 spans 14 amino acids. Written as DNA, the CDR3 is TGTGCCAGCAGCAACCTAGGGGGCCCCTACGAGCAGTACTTC. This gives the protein CASSNLGGPYEQYF.

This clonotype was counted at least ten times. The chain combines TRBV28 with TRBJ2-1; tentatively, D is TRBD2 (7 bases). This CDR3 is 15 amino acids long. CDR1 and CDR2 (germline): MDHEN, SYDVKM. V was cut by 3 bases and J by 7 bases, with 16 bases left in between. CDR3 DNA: TGTGCCAGCAGTTTTTCAGGGAGGGGGAGAAATGAGCAGTTCTTC. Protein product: CASSFSGRGRNEQFF.

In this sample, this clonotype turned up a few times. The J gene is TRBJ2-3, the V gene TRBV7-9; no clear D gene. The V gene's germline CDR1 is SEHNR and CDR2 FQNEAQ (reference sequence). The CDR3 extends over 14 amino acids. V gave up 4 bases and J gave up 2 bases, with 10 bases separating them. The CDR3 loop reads CASSYGPNTDTQYF. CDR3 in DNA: TGTGCCAGCAGCTACGGACCCAACACAGATACGCAGTATTTT.

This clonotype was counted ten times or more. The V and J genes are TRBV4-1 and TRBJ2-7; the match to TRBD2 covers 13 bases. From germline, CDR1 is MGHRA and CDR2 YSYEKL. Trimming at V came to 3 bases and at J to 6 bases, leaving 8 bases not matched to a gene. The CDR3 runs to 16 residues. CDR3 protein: CASSQEPGLAGPEQYF. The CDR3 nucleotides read TGCGCCAGCAGCCAGGAGCCGGGACTAGCGGGACCCGAGCAGTACTTC.

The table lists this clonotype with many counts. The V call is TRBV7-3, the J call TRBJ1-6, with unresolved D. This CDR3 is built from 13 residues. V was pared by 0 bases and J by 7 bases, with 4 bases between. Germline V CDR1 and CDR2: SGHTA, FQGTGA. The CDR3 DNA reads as TGTGCCAGCAGCTTAACCGAGAATTCACCCCTCCACTTT. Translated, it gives CASSLTENSPLHF.

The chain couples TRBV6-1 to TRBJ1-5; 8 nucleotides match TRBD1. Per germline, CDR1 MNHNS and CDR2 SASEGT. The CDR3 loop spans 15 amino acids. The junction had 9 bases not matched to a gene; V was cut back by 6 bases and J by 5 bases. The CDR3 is CASRYTGGYDQPQHF. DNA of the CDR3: TGTGCCAGCAGATATACAGGGGGTTACGATCAGCCCCAGCATTTT.

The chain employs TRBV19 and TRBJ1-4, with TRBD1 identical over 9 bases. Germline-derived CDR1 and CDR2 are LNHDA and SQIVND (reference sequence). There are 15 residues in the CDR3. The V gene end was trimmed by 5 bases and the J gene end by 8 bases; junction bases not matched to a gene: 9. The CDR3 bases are TGTGCCAGTAGTCCACGGGACAGGGAAAGGGAAAAACTGTTTTTT. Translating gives CASSPRDREREKLFF.

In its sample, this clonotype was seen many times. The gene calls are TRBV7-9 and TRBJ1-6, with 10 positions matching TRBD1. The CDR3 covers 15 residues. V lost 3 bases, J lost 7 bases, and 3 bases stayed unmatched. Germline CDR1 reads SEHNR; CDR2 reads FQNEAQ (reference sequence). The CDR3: CASSLMTGGNSPLHF. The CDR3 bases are TGTGCCAGCAGCTTGATGACAGGGGGCAATTCACCCCTCCACTTT. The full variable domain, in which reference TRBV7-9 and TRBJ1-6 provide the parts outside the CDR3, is DTGVSQNPRHKITKRGQNVTFRCDPISEHNRLYWYRQTLGQGPEFLTYFQNEAQLEKSRLLSDRFSAERPKGSFSTLEIQRTEQGDSAMYLCASSLMTGGNSPLHFGNGTRLTVT.

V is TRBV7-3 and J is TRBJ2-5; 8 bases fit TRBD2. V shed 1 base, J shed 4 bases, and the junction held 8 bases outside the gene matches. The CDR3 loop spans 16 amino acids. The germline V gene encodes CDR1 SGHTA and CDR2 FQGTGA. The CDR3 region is CASSLNPAGVAETQYF. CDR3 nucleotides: TGTGCCAGCAGCTTAAATCCAGCGGGAGTTGCAGAGACCCAGTACTTC.

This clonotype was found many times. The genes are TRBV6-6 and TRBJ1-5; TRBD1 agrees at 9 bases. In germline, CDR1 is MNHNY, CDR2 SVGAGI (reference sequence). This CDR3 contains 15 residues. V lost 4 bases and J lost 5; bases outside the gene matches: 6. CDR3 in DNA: TGTGCCAGCAGTTCCCGGGACAGGGAGGATCAGCCCCAGCATTTT. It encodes CASSSRDREDQPQHF.

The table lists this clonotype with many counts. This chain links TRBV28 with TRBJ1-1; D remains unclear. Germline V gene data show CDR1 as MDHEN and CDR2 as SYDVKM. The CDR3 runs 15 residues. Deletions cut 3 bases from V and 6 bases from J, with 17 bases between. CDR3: CASSLMAVWRAEAFF. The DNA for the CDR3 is TGTGCCAGCAGTTTGATGGCCGTCTGGAGGGCTGAAGCTTTCTTT.

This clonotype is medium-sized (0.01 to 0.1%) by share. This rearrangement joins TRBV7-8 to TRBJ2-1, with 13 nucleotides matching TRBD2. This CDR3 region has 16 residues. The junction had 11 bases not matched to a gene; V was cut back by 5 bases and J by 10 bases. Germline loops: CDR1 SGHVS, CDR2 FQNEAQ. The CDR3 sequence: CASSIRRTSGSGEQFF. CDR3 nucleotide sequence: TGTGCCAGCAGCATCCGAAGGACTAGCGGGAGTGGAGAGCAGTTCTTC.

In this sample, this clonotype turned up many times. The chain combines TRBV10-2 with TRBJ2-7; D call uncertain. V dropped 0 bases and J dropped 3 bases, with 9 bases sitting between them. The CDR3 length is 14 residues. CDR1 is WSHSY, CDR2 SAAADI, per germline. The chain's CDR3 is CASSESSLVYEQYF. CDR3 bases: TGCGCCAGCAGTGAGTCTTCGCTCGTCTACGAGCAGTACTTC.

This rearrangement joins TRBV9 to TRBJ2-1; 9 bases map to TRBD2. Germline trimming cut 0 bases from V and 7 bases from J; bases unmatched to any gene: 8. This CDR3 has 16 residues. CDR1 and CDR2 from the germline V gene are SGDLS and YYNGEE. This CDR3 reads CASSVGSAGGPNEQFF. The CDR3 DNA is TGTGCCAGCAGCGTAGGTTCGGCGGGAGGGCCAAATGAGCAGTTCTTC.

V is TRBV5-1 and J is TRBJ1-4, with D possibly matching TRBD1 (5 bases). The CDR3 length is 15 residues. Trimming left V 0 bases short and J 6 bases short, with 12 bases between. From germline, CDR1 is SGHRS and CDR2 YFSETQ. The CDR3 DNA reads TGCGCCAGCAGCTTGGGGTGGGGACTCGATGAAAAACTGTTTTTT. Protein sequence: CASSLGWGLDEKLFF.

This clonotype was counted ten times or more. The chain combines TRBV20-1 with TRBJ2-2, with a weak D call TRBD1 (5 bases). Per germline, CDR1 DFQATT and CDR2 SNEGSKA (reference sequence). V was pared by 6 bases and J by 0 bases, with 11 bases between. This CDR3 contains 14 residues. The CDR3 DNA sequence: TGCAGTGCCTTGGGGCTAGCGAACACCGGGGAGCTGTTTTTT. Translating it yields CSALGLANTGELFF.

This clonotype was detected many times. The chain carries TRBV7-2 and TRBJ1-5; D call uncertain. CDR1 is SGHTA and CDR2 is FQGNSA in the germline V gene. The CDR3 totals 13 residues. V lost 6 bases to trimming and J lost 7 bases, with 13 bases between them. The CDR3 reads CASSPSDPQPQHF. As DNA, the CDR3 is TGTGCCAGCAGTCCCTCAGACCCACAGCCCCAGCATTTT. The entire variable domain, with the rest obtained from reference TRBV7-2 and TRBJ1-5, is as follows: GAGVSQSPSNKVTEKGKDVELRCDPISGHTALYWYRQSLGQGLEFLIYFQGNSAPDKSGLPSDRFSAERTGGSVSTLTIQRTQQEDSAVYLCASSPSDPQPQHFGDGTRLSIL.

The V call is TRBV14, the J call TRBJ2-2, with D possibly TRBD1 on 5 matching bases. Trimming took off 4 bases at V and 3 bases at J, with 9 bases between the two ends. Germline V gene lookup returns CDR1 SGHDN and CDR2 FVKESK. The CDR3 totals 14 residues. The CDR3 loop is CASSRQGDTGELFF. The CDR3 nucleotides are TGTGCCAGCAGCCGGCAGGGCGACACCGGGGAGCTGTTTTTT.

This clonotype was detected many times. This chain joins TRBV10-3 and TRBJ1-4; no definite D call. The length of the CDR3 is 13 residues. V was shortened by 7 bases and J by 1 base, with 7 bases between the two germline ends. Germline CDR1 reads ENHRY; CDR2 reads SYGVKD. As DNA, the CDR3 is TGTGCCATCATCGGGCGAACTAATGAAAAACTGTTTTTT. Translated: CAIIGRTNEKLFF.

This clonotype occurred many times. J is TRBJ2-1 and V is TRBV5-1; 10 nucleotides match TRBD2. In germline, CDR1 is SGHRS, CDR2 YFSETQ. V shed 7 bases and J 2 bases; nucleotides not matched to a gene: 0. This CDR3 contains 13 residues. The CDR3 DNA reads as TGCGCCAGCGGACTAGCGGCCTACAATGAGCAGTTCTTC. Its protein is CASGLAAYNEQFF.

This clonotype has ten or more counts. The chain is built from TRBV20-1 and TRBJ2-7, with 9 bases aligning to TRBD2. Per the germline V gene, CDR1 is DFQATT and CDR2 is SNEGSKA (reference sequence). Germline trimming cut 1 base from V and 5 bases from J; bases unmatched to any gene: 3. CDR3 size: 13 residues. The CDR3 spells CSARASSGDEQYF. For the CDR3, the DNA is TGCAGTGCTAGAGCCTCTAGCGGGGACGAGCAGTACTTC.